This entry concerns a single TCR beta chain. This record comes from a study of identical twins. TCRdb re-analysed the 5' RACE reads in MiXCR, keeping a single row per CDR3 protein. Found here are around 1.7 million distinct CDR3 sequences, less than 35% of them singletons; the top ten hold over 0.25%. The germline V gene has CDR1 SGHTA and CDR2 FQGNSA. V lost 6 bases, J lost 3 bases, and 6 bases stayed unmatched. CDR3 size: 16 residues. This receptor was identified in a newborn girl in good health. The specimen was cord blood. The rearrangement joins TRBV7-2 to TRBJ2-2, with TRBD2 matching over 11 bases. Written as DNA, the CDR3 is TGTGCCAGCAGTTATACTAGCGGGAGTGACACCGGGGAGCTGTTTTTT. Translating gives CASSYTSGSDTGELFF.